The T cell receptor beta chain described here comes from a study of blood T cell repertoires in COVID-19. Looked up from germline, CDR1 is GTSNPN and CDR2 is SVGIG (reference sequence). Trimming stripped 5 bases from V and 7 bases from J, with 6 bases between. The CDR3 runs 11 residues. Profiled with immunoSEQ multiplex PCR; TCRdb holds only in-frame clones, not every one. The sample lists around 78,000 clones, around 89% seen once, with around 1% in the top ten. The TCR comes from a woman aged 45 to 65 with acute COVID-19. The chain recombines TRBV30 with TRBJ1-6; a possible D gene is TRBD1 (5 bases). The sample comprised PBMCs or T cells enriched from blood (not recorded which). CDR3: CAWDRNSPLHF. The CDR3 nucleotides read TGTGCCTGGGACAGAAATTCACCCCTCCACTTT.